These T cell receptor beta chains were read from a single sample in a study of cytomegalovirus exposure and HLA in healthy donors. Produced via immunoSEQ multiplex PCR; TCRdb's table is partial and in-frame only. Among more than 110,000 clones listed, 70% to 85% were seen once. Sequencing input: PBMCs. Source of these receptors: a woman aged 45-65 years in good health and CMV-seropositive. Both conserved end residues are part of each CDR3. The order of the fields is clone size, J gene, D gene, V gene, CDR3 protein, CDR3 DNA. A D gene is named only where the DNA matches it firmly. Size tells how often a clone was seen (once, few, many) or the class of an expanded clone, and some rows leave it out.

NA,TRBJ1-4,TRBD1,TRBV25-1,CASSDRGQEKLFF,TGTGCCAGCAGTGACAGGGGGCAGGAAAAACTGTTTTTT
NA,TRBJ1-4,TRBD1,TRBV5-1,CASSSTGRGEKLFF,TGCGCCAGCAGCTCGACAGGGAGAGGTGAAAAACTGTTTTTT
NA,TRBJ2-2,TRBD1,TRBV29-1,CSGGQGDTGELFF,TGCAGCGGGGGACAGGGAGACACCGGGGAGCTGTTTTTT
NA,TRBJ1-2,TRBD1,TRBV4-2,CASSQGTGNYGYTF,TGTGCCAGCAGCCAGGGGACAGGGAACTATGGCTACACCTTC
NA,TRBJ2-7,TRBD1,TRBV29-1,CSVVGTGGGEQYF,TGCAGCGTTGTTGGGACAGGGGGCGGTGAGCAGTACTTC
few,TRBJ1-5,TRBD1,TRBV28,CASRSPGQGIQPQHF,TGTGCCAGCAGATCCCCGGGACAGGGAATACAGCCCCAGCATTTT
NA,TRBJ2-7,TRBD1,TRBV12-5,CASGLSTLGTVSYEQYF,TGTGCTAGTGGTTTGTCGACCTTAGGGACAGTGTCCTACGAGCAGTACTTC
once,TRBJ2-7,NA,TRBV27,CASSFAYRGGHYEQYF,TGTGCCAGCAGTTTCGCCTACAGGGGGGGGCACTACGAGCAGTACTTC
NA,TRBJ2-1,NA,TRBV6-6,CASSPPGGLYNEQFF,TGTGCCAGCAGCCCTCCGGGGGGCCTCTACAATGAGCAGTTCTTC
NA,TRBJ2-2,NA,TRBV9,CASRMGGTSPGELFF,TGTGCCAGTCGAATGGGGGGAACTAGCCCCGGGGAGCTGTTTTTT
NA,TRBJ1-2,NA,TRBV4-3,CASSQGDADSGYGYTF,TGCGCCAGCAGCCAAGGAGATGCTGACTCTGGCTATGGCTACACCTTC
NA,TRBJ1-1,NA,TRBV7-8,CASSSRWNTEAFF,TGTGCCAGCAGCTCCCGGTGGAACACTGAAGCTTTCTTT
once,TRBJ1-6,TRBD1,TRBV6-8,CASRKKGAYSPLHF,TGTGCCAGCAGAAAAAAGGGGGCGTATTCACCCCTCCACTTT
NA,TRBJ2-1,TRBD1,TRBV5-1,CASSSGTGSYNEQFF,TGCGCCAGCAGCTCCGGGACAGGGTCCTACAATGAGCAGTTCTTC
NA,TRBJ2-7,NA,TRBV28,CASSSPGTSEQYF,TGTGCCAGCAGTTCCCCTGGGACTTCCGAGCAGTACTTC
NA,TRBJ2-7,NA,TRBV5-1,CASSLASQAYEQYF,TGCGCCAGCAGCTTGGCCTCCCAGGCCTACGAGCAGTACTTC
NA,TRBJ1-4,NA,TRBV15,CATSVHNGQPPNEKLFF,TGTGCCACCAGCGTCCACAACGGACAGCCCCCTAATGAAAAACTGTTTTTT
NA,TRBJ1-2,NA,TRBV19,CASSPGSGGNYGYTF,TGTGCCAGTAGTCCCGGATCGGGGGGCAACTATGGCTACACCTTC
NA,TRBJ1-5,NA,TRBV2,CASNADSNQPQHF,TGTGCCAGCAACGCAGATAGCAATCAGCCCCAGCATTTT
NA,TRBJ1-5,NA,TRBV1,CTSSPGGWDRPSNQPQHF,TGCACCAGCAGCCCAGGGGGGTGGGACAGACCTAGCAATCAGCCCCAGCATTTT
few,TRBJ2-1,TRBD2,TRBV14,CASSRRTSGGVNEQFF,TGTGCCAGCAGCCGCAGGACTAGCGGGGGGGTAAATGAGCAGTTCTTC
few,TRBJ2-3,TRBD1,TRBV18,CASSPDRVKYF,TGTGCCAGCTCACCGGACAGGGTTAAGTATTTT
NA,TRBJ1-1,NA,TRBV9,CASSGWTGVAFF,TGTGCCAGCAGCGGCTGGACGGGGGTCGCTTTCTTT
NA,TRBJ1-5,NA,TRBV5-4,CASSSDMNQPQHF,TGTGCCAGCAGCTCCGACATGAATCAGCCCCAGCATTTT
few,TRBJ1-1,TRBD1,TRBV9,CASSLQGQGGTEAFF,TGTGCCAGCAGCCTCCAGGGACAGGGCGGAACTGAAGCTTTCTTT